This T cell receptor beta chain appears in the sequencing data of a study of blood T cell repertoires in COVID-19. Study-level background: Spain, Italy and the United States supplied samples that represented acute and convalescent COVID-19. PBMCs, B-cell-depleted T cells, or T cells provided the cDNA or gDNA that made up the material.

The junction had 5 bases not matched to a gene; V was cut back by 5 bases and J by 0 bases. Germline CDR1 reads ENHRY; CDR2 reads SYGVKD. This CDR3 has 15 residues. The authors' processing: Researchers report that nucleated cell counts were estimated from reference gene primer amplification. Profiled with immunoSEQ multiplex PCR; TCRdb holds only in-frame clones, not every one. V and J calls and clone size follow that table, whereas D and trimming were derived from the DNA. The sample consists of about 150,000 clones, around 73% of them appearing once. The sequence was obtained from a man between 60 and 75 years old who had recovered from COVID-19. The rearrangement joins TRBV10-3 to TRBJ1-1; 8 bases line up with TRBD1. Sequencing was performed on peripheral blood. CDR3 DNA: TGTGCCATCAGTCCACGGACAGGGATGAACACTGAAGCTTTCTTT. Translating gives CAISPRTGMNTEAFF.